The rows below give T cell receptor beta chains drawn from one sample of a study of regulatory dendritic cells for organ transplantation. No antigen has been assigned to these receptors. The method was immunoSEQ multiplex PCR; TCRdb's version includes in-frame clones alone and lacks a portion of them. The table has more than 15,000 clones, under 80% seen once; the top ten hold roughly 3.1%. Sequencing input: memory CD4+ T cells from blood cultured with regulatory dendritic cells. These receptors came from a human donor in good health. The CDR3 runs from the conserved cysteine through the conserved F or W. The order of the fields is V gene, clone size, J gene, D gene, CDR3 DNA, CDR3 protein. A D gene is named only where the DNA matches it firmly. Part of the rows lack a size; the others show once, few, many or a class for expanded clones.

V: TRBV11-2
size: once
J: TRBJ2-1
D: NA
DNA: TGTGCCAGCAGACAGGCTAGCGCGCGTGAGCAGTTCTTC
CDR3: CASRQASAREQFF

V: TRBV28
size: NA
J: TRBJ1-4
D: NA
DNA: TGTGCCAGCAGTGTCCACAGCGCAACTAATGAAAAACTGTTTTTT
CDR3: CASSVHSATNEKLFF

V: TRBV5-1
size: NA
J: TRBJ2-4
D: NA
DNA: TGCGCCAGCAGCCACGGACAGAAAAACATTCAGTACTTC
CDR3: CASSHGQKNIQYF

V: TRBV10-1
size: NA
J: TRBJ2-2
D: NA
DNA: TGCGCCAGCAGCGTCGGAACCGGGGAGCTGTTTTTT
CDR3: CASSVGTGELFF

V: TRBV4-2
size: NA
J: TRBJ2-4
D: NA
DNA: TGTGCCAGCAGCCAAGTTCTACTCTCTCGGGGTGTAGCCAAAAACATTCAGTACTTC
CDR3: CASSQVLLSRGVAKNIQYF

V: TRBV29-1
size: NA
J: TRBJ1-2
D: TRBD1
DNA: TGCAGCGTGGGAGGGGGCTCGGGCTATGGCTACACCTTC
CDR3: CSVGGGSGYGYTF

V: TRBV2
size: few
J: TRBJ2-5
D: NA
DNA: TGTGCCAGCAGCGAACAGGGAGAGACCCAGTACTTC
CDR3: CASSEQGETQYF

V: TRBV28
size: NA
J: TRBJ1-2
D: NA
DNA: TGTGCCAGCAGTTCACCAAGGGACGGACAGTATGGCTACACCTTC
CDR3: CASSSPRDGQYGYTF

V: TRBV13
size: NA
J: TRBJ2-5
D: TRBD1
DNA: TGTGCCAGCAGCTTTGGGGACAGCCGAGAGACCCAGTACTTC
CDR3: CASSFGDSRETQYF

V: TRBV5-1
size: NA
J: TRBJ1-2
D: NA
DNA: TGCGCCAGCAGCTTGTATGCGGGACGGGGCTACACCTTC
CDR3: CASSLYAGRGYTF

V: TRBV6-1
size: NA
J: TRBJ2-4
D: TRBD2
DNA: TGTGCCAGCACCATGGGGGGGGCCAAAAACATTCAGTACTTC
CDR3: CASTMGGAKNIQYF

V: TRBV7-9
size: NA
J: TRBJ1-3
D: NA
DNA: TGTGCCAGCAGCTTTCCGGCCCCTCGTCCTAACACCATATATTTT
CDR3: CASSFPAPRPNTIYF

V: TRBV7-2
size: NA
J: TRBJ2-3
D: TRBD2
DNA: TGTGCCAGCAGCTTTCTAGCGGGAGTCCCAGATACGCAGTATTTT
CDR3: CASSFLAGVPDTQYF

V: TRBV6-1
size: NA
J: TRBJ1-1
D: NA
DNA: TGTGCCAGCAGTGAAGCGGTCAGGGCCGCTGAAGCTTTCTTT
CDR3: CASSEAVRAAEAFF

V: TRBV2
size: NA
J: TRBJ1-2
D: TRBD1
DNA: TGTGCCAGCAGTCCAGAACAAGCACCGACAGGGTTTGGCTACACCTTC
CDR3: CASSPEQAPTGFGYTF

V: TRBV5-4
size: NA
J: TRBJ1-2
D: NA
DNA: TGTGCCAGCAGCTTGGACAGGGACTATGGCTACACCTTC
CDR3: CASSLDRDYGYTF

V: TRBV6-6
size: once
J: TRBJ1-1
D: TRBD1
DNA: TGTGCCAGCAGCCCCGGACAGGGGAGGACTGAAGCTTTCTTT
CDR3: CASSPGQGRTEAFF

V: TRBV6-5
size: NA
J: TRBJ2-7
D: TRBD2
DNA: TGTGCCAGCTGCCAGCGGGAGGGGTACGAGCAGTACTTC
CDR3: CASCQREGYEQYF

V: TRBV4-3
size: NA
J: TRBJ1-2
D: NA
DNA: TGCGCCAGCAGCCAAGAGGTCGGCCTCTCCTATGGCTACACCTTC
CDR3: CASSQEVGLSYGYTF

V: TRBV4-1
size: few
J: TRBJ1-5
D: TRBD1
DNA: TGCGCCAGCTCGATGGGACAGGCGAATCAGCCCCAGCATTTT
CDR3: CASSMGQANQPQHF

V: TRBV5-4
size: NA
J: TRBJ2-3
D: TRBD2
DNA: TGTGCCAGCAGCTTTCGGGGGGACCACACAGATACGCAGTATTTT
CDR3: CASSFRGDHTDTQYF

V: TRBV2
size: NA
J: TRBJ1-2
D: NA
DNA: TGTGCCTATACGGGCCCAGGGACCAACTATGGCTACACCTTC
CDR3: CAYTGPGTNYGYTF

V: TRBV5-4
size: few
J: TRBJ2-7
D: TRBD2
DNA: TGTGCCAGCAGTCAGAGGACTAGCGGGTTTTCCTACGAGCAGTACTTC
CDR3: CASSQRTSGFSYEQYF

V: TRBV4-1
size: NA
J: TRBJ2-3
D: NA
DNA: TGCGCCAGCAGCCAAATCGGCGACACAGATACGCAGTATTTT
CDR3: CASSQIGDTDTQYF

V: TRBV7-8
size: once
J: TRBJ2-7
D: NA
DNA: TGTGCCAGCAGCCAATTCAGGGATGACGAGCAGTACTTC
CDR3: CASSQFRDDEQYF

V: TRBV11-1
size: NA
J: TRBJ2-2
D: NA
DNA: TGTGCCAGCAGCCTACTGTCGGGGCCCGGGGAGCTGTTTTTT
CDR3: CASSLLSGPGELFF

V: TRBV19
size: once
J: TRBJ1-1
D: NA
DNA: TGTGCCAGTAGCTCCGGTTGGGAGGGTTGGGTGAACACTGAAGCTTTCTTT
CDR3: CASSSGWEGWVNTEAFF

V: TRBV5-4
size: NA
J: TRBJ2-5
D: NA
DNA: TGTGCCTACGCGCGGTACCAAGAGACCCAGTACTTC
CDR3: CAYARYQETQYF

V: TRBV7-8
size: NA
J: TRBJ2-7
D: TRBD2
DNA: TGTGCCAGCAGCTTAGACCCTCCAACTAGCGGGTTATACTACGAGCGGCAGTACTTC
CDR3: CASSLDPPTSGLYYERQYF

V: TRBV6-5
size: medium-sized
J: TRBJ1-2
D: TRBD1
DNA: TGTGCCAGCAGTCCACAGGGGGACTTTAACTATGGCTACACCTTC
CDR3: CASSPQGDFNYGYTF

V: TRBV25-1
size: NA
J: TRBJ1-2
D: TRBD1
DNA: TGTGCCAGTAGGGGACAGGCGAACTATGGCTACACCTTC
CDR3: CASRGQANYGYTF

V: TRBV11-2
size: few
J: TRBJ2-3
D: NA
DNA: TGTGCCAGCAGCTTGAACCCAGATACGCAGTATTTT
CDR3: CASSLNPDTQYF

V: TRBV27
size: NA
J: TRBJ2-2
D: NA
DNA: TGTGCCAGCACCATGGGCCAGGAGAGGACCACCGGGGAGCTGTTTTTT
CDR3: CASTMGQERTTGELFF

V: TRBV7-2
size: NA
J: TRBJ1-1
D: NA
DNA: TGTGCCAGCAGCAGGGCGGGGAGGCCGAACACTGAAGCTTTCTTT
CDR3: CASSRAGRPNTEAFF

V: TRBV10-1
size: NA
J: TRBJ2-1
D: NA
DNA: TGCGCCAGCAGTAGGGGGGAGGCCTACTCCAATGAGCAGTTCTTC
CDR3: CASSRGEAYSNEQFF

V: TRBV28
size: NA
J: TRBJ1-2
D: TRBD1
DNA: TGTGCCAGCAGTTTGGTCCCCACAGGGGGCGACTATGGCTACACCTTC
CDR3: CASSLVPTGGDYGYTF

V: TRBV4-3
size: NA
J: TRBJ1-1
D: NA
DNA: TGCGCCAGCAGCCAACAACCGAGGAACACTGAAGCTTTCTTT
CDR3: CASSQQPRNTEAFF

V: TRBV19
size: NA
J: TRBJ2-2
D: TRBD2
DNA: TGTGCCAGTAGGTTAGCGGGGATGAACACCGGGGAGCTGTTTTTT
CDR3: CASRLAGMNTGELFF

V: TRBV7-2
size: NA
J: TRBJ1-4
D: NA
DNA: TGTGCCAGCAGCTCAGGGGAGGAAAAACTGTTTTTT
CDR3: CASSSGEEKLFF